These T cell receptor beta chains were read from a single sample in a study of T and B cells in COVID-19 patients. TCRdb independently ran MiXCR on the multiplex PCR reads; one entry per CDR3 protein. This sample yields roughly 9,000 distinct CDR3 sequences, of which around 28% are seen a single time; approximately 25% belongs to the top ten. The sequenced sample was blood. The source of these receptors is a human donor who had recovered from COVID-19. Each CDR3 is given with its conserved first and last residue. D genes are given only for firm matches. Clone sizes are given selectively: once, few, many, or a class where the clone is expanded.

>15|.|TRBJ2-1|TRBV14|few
TGTGCCAGCAGTAACAGGTTGAGCTCCTACAATGAGCAGTTCTTC
CASSNRLSSYNEQFF
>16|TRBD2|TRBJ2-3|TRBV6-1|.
TGTGCCAGCAGCCCTAGCGGGAGGGCCGTTGGGGATACGCAGTATTTT
CASSPSGRAVGDTQYF
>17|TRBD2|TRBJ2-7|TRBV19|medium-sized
TGTGCCAGTAGTACGGTGGGCCTAGCGGGAGGGACCTACGAGCAGTACTTC
CASSTVGLAGGTYEQYF
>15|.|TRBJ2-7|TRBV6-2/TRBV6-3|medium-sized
TGTGCCAGCAGTTCCTCCGGGACTGGGTCCTACGAGCAGTACTTC
CASSSSGTGSYEQYF
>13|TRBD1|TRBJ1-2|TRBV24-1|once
TGTGCCACCAGTGACGCGAGGGACAGCGGCTACACCTTC
CATSDARDSGYTF
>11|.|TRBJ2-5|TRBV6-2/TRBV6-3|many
TGTGCCAGCAGTTACCCGGGGGACCAGTACTTC
CASSYPGDQYF
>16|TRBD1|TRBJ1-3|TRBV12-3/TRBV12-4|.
TGTGCCAGCAGGGGGGACAGCTACGTCTCTGGAAACACCATATATTTT
CASRGDSYVSGNTIYF
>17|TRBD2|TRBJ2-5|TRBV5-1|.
TGCGCCAGCAGCTTGAGGCTAGCGGGGCCCTCGGGAGAGACCCAGTACTTC
CASSLRLAGPSGETQYF
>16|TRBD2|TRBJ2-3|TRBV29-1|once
TGCAGCGTTGCGTCTAGCGGGGGGACTAGCACAGATACGCAGTATTTT
CSVASSGGTSTDTQYF
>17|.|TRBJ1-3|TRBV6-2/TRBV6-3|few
TGTGCCAGCAATAGCCAGGCCGACTCTCCCTCTGGAAACACCATATATTTT
CASNSQADSPSGNTIYF
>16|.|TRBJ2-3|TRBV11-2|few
TGTGCCAGCAGCTTATACGGGGGCTCTAGCACAGATACGCAGTATTTT
CASSLYGGSSTDTQYF
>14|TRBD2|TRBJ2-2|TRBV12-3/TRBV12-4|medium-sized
TGTGCCAGCGGTAGCGGGAGCGATCCCGGGGAGCTGTTTTTT
CASGSGSDPGELFF
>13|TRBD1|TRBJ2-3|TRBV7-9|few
TGTGCCAGCAGCTCGACAGGGATGTATACGCAGTATTTT
CASSSTGMYTQYF
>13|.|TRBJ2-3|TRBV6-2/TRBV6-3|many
TGTGCCAGCAGAGGTAGCGGTACAGATACGCAGTATTTT
CASRGSGTDTQYF
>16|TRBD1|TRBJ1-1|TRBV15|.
TGTGCCACCAGCAGAGGGGACAGGGGGCTTGGAACTGAAGCTTTCTTT
CATSRGDRGLGTEAFF
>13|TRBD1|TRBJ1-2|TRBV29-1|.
TGCAGCGTTCAACAGGGGGTGGGCTATGGCTACACCTTC
CSVQQGVGYGYTF
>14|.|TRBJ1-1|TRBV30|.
TGTGCCTGGAGTGTGCAGCTTCTATACACTGAAGCTTTCTTT
CAWSVQLLYTEAFF
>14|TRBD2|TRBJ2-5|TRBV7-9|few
TGTGCCAGCAGCTCGGGGGGGCTTGCCGAGACCCAGTACTTC
CASSSGGLAETQYF
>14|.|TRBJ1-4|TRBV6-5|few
TGTGCCAGCCGAACATTTGCAACTAATGAAAAACTGTTTTTT
CASRTFATNEKLFF
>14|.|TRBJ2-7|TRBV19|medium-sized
TGTGCCAGTAGTATGACAGGACATACCTACGAGCAGTACTTC
CASSMTGHTYEQYF
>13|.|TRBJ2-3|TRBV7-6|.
TGTGCCAGCAGCCTACCAAGCACAGATACGCAGTATTTT
CASSLPSTDTQYF
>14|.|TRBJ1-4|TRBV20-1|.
TGCAGTGCTAGAGATAGGGTGTTTGGTGAAAAACTGTTTTTT
CSARDRVFGEKLFF
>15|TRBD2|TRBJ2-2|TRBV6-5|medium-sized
TGTGCCAGCAGGGCTAGCGGGAGGGCCGGCGGGGAGCTGTTTTTT
CASRASGRAGGELFF
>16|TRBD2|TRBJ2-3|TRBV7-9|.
TGTGCCAGCAGCTCGGGAACTAGCGGGGGGGTGTATACGCAGTATTTT
CASSSGTSGGVYTQYF
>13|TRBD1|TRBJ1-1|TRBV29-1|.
TGCAGCGTTAGAGCCGGGACAGGGTTTGAAGCTTTCTTT
CSVRAGTGFEAFF
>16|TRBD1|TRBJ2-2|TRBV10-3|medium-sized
TGTGCCATCAGTGCGCAGGGGGCGGGCTACACCGGGGAGCTGTTTTTT
CAISAQGAGYTGELFF
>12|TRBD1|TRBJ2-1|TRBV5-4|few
TGTGCCAGCAGCTCTACGGACAGGCTACAGTTCTTC
CASSSTDRLQFF
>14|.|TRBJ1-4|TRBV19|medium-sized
TGTGCCAGTAGTATGCAAGCTACTAATGAAAAACTGTTTTTT
CASSMQATNEKLFF
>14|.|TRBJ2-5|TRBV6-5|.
TGTGCCAGCAGTTACTCACCCGGGGACGAGACCCAGTACTTC
CASSYSPGDETQYF
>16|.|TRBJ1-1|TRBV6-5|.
TGTGCCAGCAGTTGGGGGGCAGGGACCAGAAACACTGAAGCTTTCTTT
CASSWGAGTRNTEAFF
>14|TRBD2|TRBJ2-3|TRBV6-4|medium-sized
TGTGCCAGCAGTGACTCGACTAGCGCAGATACGCAGTATTTT
CASSDSTSADTQYF
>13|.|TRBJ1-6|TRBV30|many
TGTGCCTGGAGGGTAGCTTATAATTCACCCCTCCACTTT
CAWRVAYNSPLHF
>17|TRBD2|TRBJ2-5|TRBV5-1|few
TGCGCCAGCAGTCCTTCCGGGACTAGCGCCTCTGCGGAGACCCAGTACTTC
CASSPSGTSASAETQYF
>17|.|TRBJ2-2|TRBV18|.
TGTGCCAGCTCAGTACTCGGCGGGGGCTCCAACACCGGGGAGCTGTTTTTT
CASSVLGGGSNTGELFF
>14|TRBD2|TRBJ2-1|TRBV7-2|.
TGTGCCAGCAGCTTAGGCGGGAGGGCCAATGAGCAGTTCTTC
CASSLGGRANEQFF
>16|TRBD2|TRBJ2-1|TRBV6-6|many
TGTGCCAGCAGTTACGGGGTAGCGGGGGGGCCGGGGGAGCAGTTCTTC
CASSYGVAGGPGEQFF
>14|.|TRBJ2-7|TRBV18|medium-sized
TGTGCCAGCTCACCACCGACATCAGCCTACGAGCAGTACTTC
CASSPPTSAYEQYF
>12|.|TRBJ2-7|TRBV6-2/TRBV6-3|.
TGTGCCAGCACCCTCCCAGGGAACGAGCAGTACTTC
CASTLPGNEQYF
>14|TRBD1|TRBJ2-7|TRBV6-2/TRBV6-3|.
TGTGCCAGCAGACCTGGGACAGGGGCCTACGAGCAGTACTTC
CASRPGTGAYEQYF
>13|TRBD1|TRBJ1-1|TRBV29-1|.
TGCAGCGTATCCGGGACAGGGGGCACTGAAGCTTTCTTT
CSVSGTGGTEAFF
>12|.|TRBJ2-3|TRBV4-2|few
TGTGCCAGCGATTCCCAGGGAAGGGCGCAGTATTTT
CASDSQGRAQYF
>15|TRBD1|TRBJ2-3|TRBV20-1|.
TGCAGTGCCCCAAGGGACAGGGCGCTCACAGATACGCAGTATTTT
CSAPRDRALTDTQYF
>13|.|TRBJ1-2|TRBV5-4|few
TGTGCCAGCAGCTTGTGGGCGGCGCGAGGCTACACCTTC
CASSLWAARGYTF
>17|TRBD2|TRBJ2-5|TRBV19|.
TGTGCCAGTAGTCGGGGGACTAGCGGGGCCAAACAAGAGACCCAGTACTTC
CASSRGTSGAKQETQYF
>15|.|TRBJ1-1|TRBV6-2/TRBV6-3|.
TGTGCCAGCAGTGGTCCGAGGGTCATGAACACTGAAGCTTTCTTT
CASSGPRVMNTEAFF
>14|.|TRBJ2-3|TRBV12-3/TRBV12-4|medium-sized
TGTGCCAGCAGAAACATACCCGGGGGAGATACGCAGTATTTT
CASRNIPGGDTQYF
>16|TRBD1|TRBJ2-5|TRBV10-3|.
TGTGCCATCAGCCTAGGCGGGACAGGGGGCGGAGAGACCCAGTACTTC
CAISLGGTGGGETQYF